The 26 T cell receptor beta chains reported below all come from one sample, sequenced in a study of T cell responses to AZD1222 COVID-19 vaccine. Only in-frame clones appear in the TCRdb table, and some are missing; sequencing was by immunoSEQ multiplex PCR. This table has approximately 160,000 clones, 90% to 95% appearing once. The sample consisted of peripheral blood, taken on day 0 of AZD1222 vaccination. The source is an adult in good health.

The chain uses TRBV5-4 and TRBJ2-4; 9 nucleotides align to TRBD2. Germline V gives CDR1 SGHNT, CDR2 YYREEE (reference sequence). Trimming removed 5 bases from V and 0 bases from J; junction bases left unmatched: 6. CDR3 length equals 16 residues. The CDR3 here is CASSERGVLAKNIQYF. The CDR3 nucleotides are TGTGCCAGCAGTGAGCGGGGGGTGCTAGCCAAAAACATTCAGTACTTC.

This sequence joins TRBV18 and TRBJ2-6; 10 bases align to TRBD2. This CDR3 region has 17 residues. Trimming at V came to 5 bases and at J to 1 base, leaving 5 bases not matched to a gene. Germline-derived CDR1 and CDR2 are KGHSH and LQKENI. The CDR3 DNA is TGTGCCAGCTCAACTAGCGGGGTGATATCTGGGGCCAACGTCCTGACTTTC. Amino acids: CASSTSGVISGANVLTF.

The rearrangement links TRBV28 to TRBJ1-2; D is unresolved. CDR3 length equals 14 residues. V lost 2 bases and J lost 2, with 9 bases in between. Germline V gives CDR1 MDHEN, CDR2 SYDVKM. The CDR3 DNA follows: TGTGCCAGCAGTTTAGGCAGCCCCAACTATGGCTACACCTTC. Residues: CASSLGSPNYGYTF.

This chain connects TRBV18 to TRBJ2-5; TRBD1 aligns across 11 bases. From germline, CDR1 is KGHSH and CDR2 LQKENI. This CDR3 contains 15 residues. V lost 3 bases to trimming and J lost 4 bases; unmatched junction nucleotides: 4. The CDR3 protein is CASSPDRGRPETQYF. Written as DNA, the CDR3 is TGTGCCAGCTCACCGGACAGGGGGCGCCCAGAGACCCAGTACTTC.

The chain is built from TRBV4-1 and TRBJ1-4; 8 nucleotides line up with TRBD1. CDR3 length: 19 amino acids. Trimming took 4 bases from V and 8 from J; bases not matched to a gene: 21. CDR1 and CDR2 (germline): MGHRA, YSYEKL. CDR3 sequence (DNA): TGCGCCAGCAGCCCAAGAGGCGCTGGACAGGGATTCCCGGGGGAAAAACTGTTTTTT. It encodes CASSPRGAGQGFPGEKLFF.

This chain joins TRBV9 and TRBJ2-3; a weak D match, TRBD2 (6 bases). V lost 4 bases and J 3 bases, leaving 15 bases between the germline ends. Germline CDR1 reads SGDLS; CDR2 reads YYNGEE. The CDR3 has 15 residues. In DNA, the CDR3 is TGTGCCAGCAGCCCAACAGGTGGGGGGACAGATACGCAGTATTTT. The encoded protein is CASSPTGGGTDTQYF.

The chain carries TRBV28 and TRBJ1-1; TRBD1 matches at 8 bases. The V gene end was trimmed by 7 bases and the J gene end by 9 bases; junction bases not matched to a gene: 13. This CDR3 is 14 amino acids long. The germline V gene encodes CDR1 MDHEN and CDR2 SYDVKM. In DNA form, the CDR3 reads TGTGCCAGCACCTCCGGACAGGGCCCGTCGCAAGCTTTCTTT. It is translated as CASTSGQGPSQAFF.

On this clone itself: One junction end does not reproduce the germline sequence, and a read error may be involved. This chain joins TRBV15 and TRBJ1-4, with a tentative D call TRBD1 (6 bases). From germline, CDR1 is LNHNV and CDR2 YYDKDF (reference sequence). This CDR3 has 14 amino acids. As DNA, the CDR3 is TGTGCCACCACCAGACAGGCAACTAATGAAAAACTGTTTTTT. It codes for CATTRQATNEKLFF.

This chain links TRBV3-1 (or the pseudogene TRBV3-2) with TRBJ1-2; unclear D gene. Germline CDR1 and CDR2: LGHDT and YNNKEL (reference sequence). The CDR3 covers 13 residues. Trimming removed 1 base from V and 4 bases from J, with 7 bases in between. The DNA of the CDR3 is TGTGCCAGCAGCCAAGTTAACCCCTATGGCTACACCTTC. Its translation: CASSQVNPYGYTF.

The rearrangement links TRBV12-5 to TRBJ2-7; TRBD1 matches at 7 bases. Germline CDR1 is LGHNT and CDR2 is FRNRAP. Losses at the gene ends were 0 bases for V and 5 bases for J; bases not matched to a gene: 10. This CDR3 is 16 amino acids long. The DNA of the CDR3 is TGTGCTAGTGGTTTGGTACCCGGGACAGTGGGGGACGAGCAGTACTTC. As protein: CASGLVPGTVGDEQYF.

The chain has TRBV11-2 and TRBJ2-7; D is unclear. Germline V CDR1 and CDR2: SGHAT, FQNNGV. V dropped 0 bases and J dropped 5 bases, with 11 bases sitting between them. The CDR3 runs to 14 residues. The CDR3 spells CASSLDPGNHEQYF. The CDR3 DNA reads TGTGCCAGCAGCTTAGATCCTGGCAACCACGAGCAGTACTTC.

The chain carries TRBV13 and TRBJ1-2, with 11 bases aligning to TRBD1. The CDR3 runs to 14 residues. V shed 6 bases and J 7 bases; nucleotides not matched to a gene: 7. Germline V CDR1 and CDR2: PRHDT, FYEKMQ (reference sequence). CDR3: CASRLTGTGGGYTF. DNA of the CDR3: TGTGCCAGCAGGTTGACCGGGACAGGGGGTGGCTACACCTTC.

The V call is TRBV30, the J call TRBJ1-1; TRBD1 might be the D (5 bases). The CDR3 is 13 amino acids. The V end was cut by 4 bases, the J end by 6 bases, with 15 bases between. Germline CDR1 reads GTSNPN; CDR2 reads SVGIG (reference sequence). CDR3 in amino acids: CAWNLLGGSEAFF. The CDR3 nucleotides are TGTGCCTGGAACCTCCTTGGGGGGTCTGAAGCTTTCTTT.

The chain joins TRBV2 to TRBJ1-4, with 8 nucleotides matching TRBD1. The CDR3 has 13 amino acids. J was trimmed by 8 bases and V by 10 bases; bases with no gene match: 9. CDR1 is SNHLY and CDR2 is FYNNEI in the germline V gene. The chain's CDR3 is CANGGTGGEKLFF. The CDR3 bases are TGTGCCAACGGGGGTACAGGGGGGGAAAAACTGTTTTTT.

The DNA for the CDR3 is TGTGCCAGCAGCCCCCAGGGATCTCGAAACACCATATATTTT. Translating gives CASSPQGSRNTIYF. The chain combines TRBV6-6 with TRBJ1-3; D may be TRBD1 (5 bases). The CDR3 is made up of 14 amino acids. The germline V gene encodes CDR1 MNHNY and CDR2 SVGAGI (reference sequence). Deletions cut 6 bases from V and 5 bases from J, with 14 bases between.

With respect to this clone: Within the sample, other DNA sequences also encode this same CDR3. The V call is TRBV7-8, the J call TRBJ2-7; D remains unclear. The CDR3 totals 11 residues. Trimming cost V 5 bases and J 2 bases, with 4 bases left between them. Germline V gene sequence: CDR1 SGHVS, CDR2 FQNEAQ. In DNA, the CDR3 is TGTGCCAGCAGCCTGACCTACGAGCAGTACTTC. Translated: CASSLTYEQYF.

V usage is TRBV28 and J usage is TRBJ1-5; tentatively, D is TRBD1 (6 bases). With 8 bases removed from V and 2 bases from J, the gap between germline ends came to 19 bases. There are 16 residues in the CDR3. Per the germline V gene, CDR1 is MDHEN and CDR2 is SYDVKM. CDR3 amino acids: CASDETGAGGNQPQHF. CDR3 bases: TGTGCCAGCGACGAAACCGGGGCAGGGGGCAATCAGCCCCAGCATTTT.

The chain is built from TRBV11-2 and TRBJ1-3; D remains unclear. The germline V gene encodes CDR1 SGHAT and CDR2 FQNNGV. With 6 bases removed from V and 0 bases from J, the gap between germline ends came to 6 bases. There are 13 residues in the CDR3. CDR3 sequence (DNA): TGTGCCAGCAGGAACCTCTCTGGAAACACCATATATTTT. Protein sequence: CASRNLSGNTIYF. Full variable domain (missing parts from reference TRBV11-2 and TRBJ1-3): EAGVAQSPRYKIIEKRQSVAFWCNPISGHATLYWYQQILGQGPKLLIQFQNNGVVDDSQLPKDRFSAERLKGVDSTLKIQPAKLEDSAVYLCASRNLSGNTIYFGEGSWLTVV.

J is TRBJ1-1 and V is TRBV7-9; D remains unclear. Germline-derived CDR1 and CDR2 are SEHNR and FQNEAQ (reference sequence). The CDR3 is 14 residues long. The V gene lost 4 bases and the J gene lost 0 bases, with 9 bases spanning the gap. DNA for the CDR3: TGTGCCAGCAGCTCAAGGACGGTGAACACTGAAGCTTTCTTT. It translates to CASSSRTVNTEAFF.

This clone was picked up one time. This sample also contains other DNA sequences that code for the same CDR3. The chain has TRBV28 and TRBJ2-5; D might be TRBD1 (6 bases). With 2 bases removed from V and 3 bases from J, the gap between germline ends came to 10 bases. Germline loops: CDR1 MDHEN, CDR2 SYDVKM. This CDR3 contains 14 residues. The chain's CDR3 is CASSLSRGKETQYF. The CDR3 DNA sequence: TGTGCCAGCAGTTTAAGCAGGGGTAAAGAGACCCAGTACTTC.

The V and J genes are TRBV11-2 and TRBJ2-1; D is perhaps TRBD2 (5 bases). The V gene's germline CDR1 is SGHAT and CDR2 FQNNGV. The CDR3 totals 14 residues. The V end lost 1 base, the J end lost 6 bases, and 10 bases lay between the germline ends. CDR3 nucleotides: TGTGCCAGCAGCTTAGTAGTAGCGAGCAATGAGCAGTTCTTC. As protein: CASSLVVASNEQFF.

V and J are TRBV10-3 and TRBJ1-3; 8 nucleotides line up with TRBD1. J lost 3 bases, V lost 2 bases, and 12 bases had no gene match. The CDR3 has 18 residues. Germline V gene lookup returns CDR1 ENHRY and CDR2 SYGVKD. The CDR3 protein is CAISETRDRRKSGNTIYF. DNA for the CDR3: TGTGCCATCAGTGAGACTCGGGACAGGCGAAAAAGTGGAAACACCATATATTTT.

This rearrangement joins TRBV15 to TRBJ2-3; TRBD2 matches 9 bases. J gave up 2 bases and V 2 bases, and 2 bases lay outside the gene matches. This CDR3 spans 15 amino acids. CDR1 is LNHNV and CDR2 is YYDKDF in the germline V gene (reference sequence). The CDR3 here is CATSRSSGATDTQYF. CDR3 bases: TGTGCCACCAGCAGATCTAGCGGGGCCACAGATACGCAGTATTTT.

V is TRBV30 and J is TRBJ2-2, with 10 bases fitting TRBD1. The CDR3 is made up of 16 amino acids. Trimming at V came to 0 bases and at J to 7 bases, leaving 8 bases not matched to a gene. Germline CDR1 reads GTSNPN; CDR2 reads SVGIG (reference sequence). The CDR3 spells CAWSVKGQGRHGELFF. CDR3 DNA: TGTGCCTGGAGTGTAAAGGGACAGGGGAGGCACGGGGAGCTGTTTTTT.

The chain carries TRBV5-4 and TRBJ2-1; TRBD1 or TRBD2 may be the D gene (6 bases each). The CDR3 consists of 16 residues. Germline loops: CDR1 SGHNT, CDR2 YYREEE (reference sequence). Trimming took 4 bases from V and 10 from J, leaving 24 bases between them. The CDR3 reads CASSPAGGTIFGEQFF. The CDR3 DNA sequence: TGTGCCAGCAGCCCGGCTGGAGGGACAATCTTTGGCGAGCAGTTCTTC.

V usage is TRBV6-5 and J usage is TRBJ2-7; D not resolved. Per germline, CDR1 MNHEY and CDR2 SVGAGI. The CDR3 length is 13 residues. Trimming shortened V by 2 bases and J by 9 bases, and 14 bases separated the two germline ends. The CDR3, as DNA: TGTGCCAGCAGTTACGTTGTATCTACTGTGCAGTACTTC. Translated: CASSYVVSTVQYF.